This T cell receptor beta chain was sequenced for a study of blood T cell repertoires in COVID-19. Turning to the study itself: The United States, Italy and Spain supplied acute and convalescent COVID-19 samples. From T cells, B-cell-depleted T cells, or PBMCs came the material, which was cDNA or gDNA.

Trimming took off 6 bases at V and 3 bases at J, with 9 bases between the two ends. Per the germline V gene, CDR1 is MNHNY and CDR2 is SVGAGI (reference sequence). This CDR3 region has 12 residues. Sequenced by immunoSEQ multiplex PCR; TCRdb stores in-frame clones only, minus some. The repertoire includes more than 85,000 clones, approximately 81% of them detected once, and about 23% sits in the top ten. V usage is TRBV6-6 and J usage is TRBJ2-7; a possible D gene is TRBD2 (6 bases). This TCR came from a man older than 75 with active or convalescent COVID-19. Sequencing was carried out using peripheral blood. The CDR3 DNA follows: TGTGCCAGCAGCTCTAGCGTCTACGAGCAGTACTTC. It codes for CASSSSVYEQYF.